This TCR beta chain came from a study of T-cell reconstitution after alpha-beta-depleted transplantation in children. This clonotype turned up a few times. TCRbeta library preparation incorporated unique molecular identifiers. TCRdb passed the PCR reads through MiXCR, listing each CDR3 protein once. The profile shows hundreds of thousands of distinct CDR3 sequences, around 17% of them singletons. CDR1 is SGHDT, CDR2 YYEEEE, per germline. V shed 4 bases and J shed 15 bases, with 20 bases lying between them. This CDR3 spans 13 amino acids. The V and J genes are TRBV5-6 and TRBJ2-1, with D hard to call. This clonotype was obtained from a human donor who donated a stem cell graft to a child with acute myeloid leukemia. The sample consisted of PBMCs from the stem cell graft donor, taken from the stem cell graft. In DNA, the CDR3 is TGTGCCAGCAGCCTGGGCAATGAGAAACAGTCGTTCTTC. Amino acids: CASSLGNEKQSFF.